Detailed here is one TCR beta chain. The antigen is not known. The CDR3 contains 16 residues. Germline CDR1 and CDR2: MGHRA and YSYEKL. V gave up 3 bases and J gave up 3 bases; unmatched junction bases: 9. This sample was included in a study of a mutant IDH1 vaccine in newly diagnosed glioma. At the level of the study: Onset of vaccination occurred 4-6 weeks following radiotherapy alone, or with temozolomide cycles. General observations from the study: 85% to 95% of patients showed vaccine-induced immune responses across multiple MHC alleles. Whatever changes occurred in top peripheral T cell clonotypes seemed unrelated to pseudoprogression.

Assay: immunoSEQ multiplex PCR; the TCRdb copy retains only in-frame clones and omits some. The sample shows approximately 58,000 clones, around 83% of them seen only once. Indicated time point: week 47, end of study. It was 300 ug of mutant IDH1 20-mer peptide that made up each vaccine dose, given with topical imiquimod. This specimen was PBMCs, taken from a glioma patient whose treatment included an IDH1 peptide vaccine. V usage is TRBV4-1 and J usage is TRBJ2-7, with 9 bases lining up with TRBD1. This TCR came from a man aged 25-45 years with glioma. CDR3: CASSQGNRGLIYEQYF. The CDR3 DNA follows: TGCGCCAGCAGCCAGGGGAACAGGGGGCTTATCTACGAGCAGTACTTC.